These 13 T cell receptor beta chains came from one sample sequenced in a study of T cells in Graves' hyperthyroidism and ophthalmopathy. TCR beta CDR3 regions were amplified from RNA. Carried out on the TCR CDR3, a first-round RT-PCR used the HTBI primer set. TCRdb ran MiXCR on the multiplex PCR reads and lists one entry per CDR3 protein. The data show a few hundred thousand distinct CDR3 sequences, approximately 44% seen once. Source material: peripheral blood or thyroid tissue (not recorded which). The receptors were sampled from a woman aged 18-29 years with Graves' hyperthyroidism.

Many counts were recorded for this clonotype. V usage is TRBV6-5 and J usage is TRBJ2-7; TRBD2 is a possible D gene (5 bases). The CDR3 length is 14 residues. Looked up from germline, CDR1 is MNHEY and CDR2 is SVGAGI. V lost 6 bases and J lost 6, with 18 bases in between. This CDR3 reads CASRPGSYVSEQYF. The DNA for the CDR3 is TGTGCCAGCAGACCGGGATCCTATGTCTCCGAGCAGTACTTC.

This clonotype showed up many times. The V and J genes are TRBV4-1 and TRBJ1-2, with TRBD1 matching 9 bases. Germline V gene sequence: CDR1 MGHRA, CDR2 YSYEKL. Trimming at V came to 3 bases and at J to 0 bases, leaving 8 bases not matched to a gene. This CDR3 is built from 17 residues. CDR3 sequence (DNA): TGCGCCAGCAGCCAGATGTTGTGGGACAGGGCTAACTATGGCTACACCTTC. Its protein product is CASSQMLWDRANYGYTF.

CDR3 coding DNA: TGTGCCAGCAGCCCCTACGGGGGAGCCTACAATGAGCAGTACTTC. This translates into CASSPYGGAYNEQYF. V usage is TRBV14 and J usage is TRBJ2-1; TRBD2 is a possible D gene (6 bases). The end of the DNA is better explained by TRBJ2-7, so the J call may be wrong. Germline CDR1 and CDR2: SGHDN and FVKESK. The CDR3 loop spans 15 amino acids.

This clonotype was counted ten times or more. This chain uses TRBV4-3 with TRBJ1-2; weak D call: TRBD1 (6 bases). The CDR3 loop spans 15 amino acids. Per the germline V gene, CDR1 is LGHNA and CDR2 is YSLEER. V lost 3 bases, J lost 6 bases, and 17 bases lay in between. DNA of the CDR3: TGCGCCAGCAGCCACGAACTGGGGGCGAGGAATGGCTACACCTTC. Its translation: CASSHELGARNGYTF.

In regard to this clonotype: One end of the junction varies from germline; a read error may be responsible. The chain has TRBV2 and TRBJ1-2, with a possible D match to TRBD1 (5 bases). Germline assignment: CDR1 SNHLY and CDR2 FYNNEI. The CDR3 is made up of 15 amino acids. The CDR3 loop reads CASSRTSGTFYGYTF. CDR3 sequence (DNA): TGCGCCAGCAGCCGGACTAGCGGGACCTTCTATGGCTACACCTTC.

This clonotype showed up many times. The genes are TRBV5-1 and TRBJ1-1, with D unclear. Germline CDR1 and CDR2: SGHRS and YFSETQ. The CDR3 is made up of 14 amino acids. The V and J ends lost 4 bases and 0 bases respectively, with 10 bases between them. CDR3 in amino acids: CASSVQVMNTEAFF. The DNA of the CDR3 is TGCGCCAGCAGCGTCCAGGTGATGAACACTGAAGCTTTCTTT.

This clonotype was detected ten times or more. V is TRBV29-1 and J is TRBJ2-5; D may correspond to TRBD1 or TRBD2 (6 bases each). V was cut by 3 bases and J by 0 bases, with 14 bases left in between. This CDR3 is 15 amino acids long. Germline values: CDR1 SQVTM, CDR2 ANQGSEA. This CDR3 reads CSVDAGHLNQETQYF. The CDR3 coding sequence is TGCAGCGTTGATGCGGGACACCTGAACCAAGAGACCCAGTACTTC.

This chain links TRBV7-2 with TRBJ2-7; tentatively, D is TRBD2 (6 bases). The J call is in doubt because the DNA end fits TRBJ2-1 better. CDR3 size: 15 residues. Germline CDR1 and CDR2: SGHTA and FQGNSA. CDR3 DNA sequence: TGTGCCAGCAGCTTAGACGGGACTTGGTACAATGAGCAGTTCTTC. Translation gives CASSLDGTWYNEQFF.

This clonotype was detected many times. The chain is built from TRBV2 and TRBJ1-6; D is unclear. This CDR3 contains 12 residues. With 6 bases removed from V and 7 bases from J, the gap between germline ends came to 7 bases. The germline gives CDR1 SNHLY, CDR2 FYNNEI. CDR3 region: CASRVYNSPLHF. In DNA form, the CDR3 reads TGTGCCAGCAGGGTATACAATTCACCCCTCCACTTT.

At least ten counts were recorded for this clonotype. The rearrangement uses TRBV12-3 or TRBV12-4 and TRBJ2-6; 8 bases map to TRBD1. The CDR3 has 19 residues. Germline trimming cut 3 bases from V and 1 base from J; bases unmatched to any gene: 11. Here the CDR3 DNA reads TGTGCCAGCAGTTTGACAGGGGCCACATCCTTTTCTGGGGCCAACGTCCTGACTTTC. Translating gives CASSLTGATSFSGANVLTF.

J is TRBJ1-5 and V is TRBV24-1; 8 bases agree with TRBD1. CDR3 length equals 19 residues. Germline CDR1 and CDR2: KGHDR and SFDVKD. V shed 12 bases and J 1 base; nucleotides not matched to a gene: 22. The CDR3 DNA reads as TGTGCCTGGAGTACACGCGGGCCAGGGGGCGAGGGAAGCAATCAGCCCCAGCATTTT. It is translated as CAWSTRGPGGEGSNQPQHF.

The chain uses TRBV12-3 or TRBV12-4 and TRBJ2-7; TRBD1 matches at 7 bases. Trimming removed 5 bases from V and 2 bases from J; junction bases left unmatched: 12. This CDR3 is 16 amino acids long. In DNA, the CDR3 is TGTGCCAGCAGTAATTACAGGGGCACCGGGACCTACGAGCAGTACTTC. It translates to CASSNYRGTGTYEQYF.

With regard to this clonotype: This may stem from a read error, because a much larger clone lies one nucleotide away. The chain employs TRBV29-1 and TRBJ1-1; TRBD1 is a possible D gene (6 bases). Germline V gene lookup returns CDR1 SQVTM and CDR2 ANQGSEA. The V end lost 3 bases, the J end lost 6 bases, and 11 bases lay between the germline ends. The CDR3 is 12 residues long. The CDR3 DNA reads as TGCAGCGTTGATACAGGGAGGGCTGAAGCTTTCTTT. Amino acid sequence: CSVDTGRAEAFF.